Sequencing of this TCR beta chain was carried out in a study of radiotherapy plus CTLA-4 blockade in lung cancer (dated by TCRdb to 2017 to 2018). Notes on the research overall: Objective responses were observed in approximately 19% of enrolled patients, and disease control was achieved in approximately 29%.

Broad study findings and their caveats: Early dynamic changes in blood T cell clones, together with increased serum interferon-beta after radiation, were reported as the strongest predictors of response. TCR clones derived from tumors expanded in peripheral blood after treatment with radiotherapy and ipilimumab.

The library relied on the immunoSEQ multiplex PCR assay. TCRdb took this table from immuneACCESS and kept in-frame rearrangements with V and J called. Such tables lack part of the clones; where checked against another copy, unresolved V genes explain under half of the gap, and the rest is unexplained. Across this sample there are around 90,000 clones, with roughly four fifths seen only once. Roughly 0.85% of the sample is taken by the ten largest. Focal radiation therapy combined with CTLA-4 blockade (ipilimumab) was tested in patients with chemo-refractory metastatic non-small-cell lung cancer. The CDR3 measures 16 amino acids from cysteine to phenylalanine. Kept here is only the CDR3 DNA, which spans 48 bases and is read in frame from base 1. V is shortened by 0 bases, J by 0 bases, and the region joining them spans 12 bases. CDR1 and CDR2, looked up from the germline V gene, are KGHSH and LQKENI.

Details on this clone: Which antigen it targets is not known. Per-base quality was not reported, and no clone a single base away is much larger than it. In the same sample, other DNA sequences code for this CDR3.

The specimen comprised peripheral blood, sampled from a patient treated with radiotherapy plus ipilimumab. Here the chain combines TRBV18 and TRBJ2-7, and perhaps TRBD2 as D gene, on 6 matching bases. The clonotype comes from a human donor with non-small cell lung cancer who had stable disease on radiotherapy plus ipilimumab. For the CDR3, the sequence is CASSPPIAADSYEQYF. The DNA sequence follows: TGTGCCAGCTCACCACCGATAGCGGCCGACTCCTACGAGCAGTACTTC.